This T cell receptor beta chain is drawn from a study of T-cell memory formation after mild COVID-19. Germline CDR1 is SGHRS and CDR2 is YFSETQ. With V trimmed by 0 bases and J by 8 bases, 13 bases remained unmatched. This CDR3 contains 16 residues. This clonotype was recorded at least ten times. TCRdb processed the 5' RACE reads anew with MiXCR; each CDR3 protein has one entry. This sample carries roughly 450,000 distinct CDR3 sequences, under 20% of them seen once, and the ten largest clones take roughly a fifth. Sequenced sample: PBMCs or a T cell subset sorted from them (not recorded which). This chain links TRBV5-1 with TRBJ2-7; 8 bases map to TRBD1. The sequence came from a man aged 18 to 29 who had mild COVID-19 (a few samples of this study predate the infection). Cell type and time point are not known. The chain's CDR3 is CASSLGDRTLRDKQYV. The CDR3 DNA sequence: TGCGCCAGCAGCTTGGGGGACAGGACCCTACGTGACAAGCAGTACGTC.